These T cell receptor beta chains were read from a single sample in a study of T cells in tuberculosis. Generated by immunoSEQ multiplex PCR, the TCRdb table keeps only in-frame clones and is missing some. The sample yields about 34,000 clones, 80% to 95% seen once. Sequenced sample: PBMCs. Receptor source: a donor aged 10-29 years with latent tuberculosis or without tuberculosis infection. Both conserved end residues are part of each CDR3. Each record gives: CDR3 protein, CDR3 DNA, D gene, V gene, J gene, clone size. The D gene is left open where the match is weak. The size of a clone is reported for some rows only, either as once, few or many, or as a class for expanded clones.

CSVVGGEAGELFF,TGCAGCGTTGTGGGAGGGGAGGCCGGGGAGCTGTTTTTT,TRBD2,TRBV29-1,TRBJ2-2,.
CASSMSSGRSNQPQHF,TGTGCCAGTAGTATGTCATCGGGTCGTAGCAATCAGCCCCAGCATTTT,.,TRBV19,TRBJ1-5,few
CASFGLGGFYEKLFF,TGTGCCAGCTTTGGCCTGGGGGGGTTTTATGAAAAACTGTTTTTT,.,TRBV28,TRBJ1-4,.
CASSVGGGGTEAFF,TGTGCCAGCAGCGTAGGCGGGGGGGGAACTGAAGCTTTCTTT,.,TRBV9,TRBJ1-1,once
CASSWGQDHYGYTF,TGTGCCAGCAGCTGGGGACAGGACCACTATGGCTACACCTTC,TRBD1,TRBV28,TRBJ1-2,once
CASSQVQQSNQPQHF,TGCGCCAGCAGCCAAGTACAACAGAGCAATCAGCCCCAGCATTTT,.,TRBV4-1,TRBJ1-5,.
CASSQDRGGLPHIQYF,TGTGCCAGCAGCCAAGATAGGGGTGGGCTCCCCCACATTCAGTACTTC,.,TRBV4-2,TRBJ2-4,.
CASSSGLAGKTQYF,TGTGCCAGCAGTTCAGGACTAGCGGGAAAGACCCAGTACTTC,TRBD2,TRBV27,TRBJ2-5,.
CASRAGLAGDNEQFF,TGTGCCAGCAGGGCTGGACTAGCGGGGGATAATGAGCAGTTCTTC,TRBD2,TRBV2,TRBJ2-1,once
CASGLVSGATNYGYTF,TGTGCTAGTGGTTTGGTTTCAGGGGCTACTAACTATGGCTACACCTTC,.,TRBV12-5,TRBJ1-2,.
CASSAQGAGTEAFF,TGTGCCAGCAGCGCACAGGGGGCTGGCACTGAAGCTTTCTTT,TRBD1,TRBV9,TRBJ1-1,.
CASRLQGALFF,TGTGCCAGCAGGTTACAGGGGGCCCTGTTTTTT,TRBD1,TRBV7-8,TRBJ1-4,.
CASSHYSGQEDYGYTF,TGTGCCAGCAGCCATTATAGCGGACAGGAAGACTATGGCTACACCTTC,TRBD1,TRBV11-2,TRBJ1-2,.
CASSLQGAEAFF,TGTGCCAGCAGTTTACAGGGCGCGGAAGCTTTCTTT,.,TRBV27,TRBJ1-1,.
CASSPYRIDTDTQYF,TGCGCCAGCAGCCCTTACAGGATCGACACAGATACGCAGTATTTT,.,TRBV4-3,TRBJ2-3,.
CASSFTPTVSNTEAFF,TGTGCCAGCAGTTTCACCCCGACAGTCTCGAACACTGAAGCTTTCTTT,.,TRBV27,TRBJ1-1,.
CATKRTGGSLSSYEQYF,TGTGCCACGAAACGGACAGGGGGGTCTCTGAGCTCCTACGAGCAGTACTTC,TRBD1,TRBV7-9,TRBJ2-7,.
CAISLAGVGAGELFF,TGTGCCATCAGCCTAGCGGGAGTTGGAGCCGGGGAGCTGTTTTTT,TRBD2,TRBV10-3,TRBJ2-2,.
CASSFGNTGELFF,TGTGCCAGCAGCTTCGGGAACACCGGGGAGCTGTTTTTT,.,TRBV5-6,TRBJ2-2,.
CASSQGSGSGTGELFF,TGTGCCAGCAGCCAAGGATCCGGGTCTGGGACCGGGGAGCTGTTTTTT,.,TRBV4-2,TRBJ2-2,.
CASSSGTSSSGELFF,TGCGCCAGCAGCTCCGGGACTAGTTCTTCCGGGGAGCTGTTTTTT,TRBD2,TRBV5-1,TRBJ2-2,.
CASSSYLAGGTETQYF,TGTGCCAGCAGTTCCTATCTAGCGGGAGGAACAGAGACCCAGTACTTC,TRBD2,TRBV28,TRBJ2-5,.
CASSEQVWGPQPQHF,TGTGCCAGCAGTGAACAAGTCTGGGGGCCTCAGCCCCAGCATTTT,.,TRBV2,TRBJ1-5,.
CASSLTGGSNQPQHF,TGTGCCAGCAGCTTGACAGGCGGTAGCAATCAGCCCCAGCATTTT,.,TRBV7-2,TRBJ1-5,.
CASSLGMVGPWTQYF,TGTGCCAGCAGCTTAGGGATGGTGGGGCCGTGGACCCAGTACTTC,.,TRBV7-9,TRBJ2-5,.
CASSSSPGGRETQYF,TGTGCCAGCAGCTCTAGCCCAGGGGGTCGGGAGACCCAGTACTTC,TRBD1,TRBV7-2,TRBJ2-5,.
CASSLLHGITYGYTF,TGTGCCAGCAGCCTACTACACGGGATAACCTATGGCTACACCTTC,.,TRBV7-2,TRBJ1-2,.
CASSLTQGNYGYTF,TGTGCCAGCAGCTTAACCCAGGGCAACTATGGCTACACCTTC,.,TRBV7-2,TRBJ1-2,.
CAVKDSTTNEKLFF,TGTGCCGTCAAAGACAGTACAACTAATGAAAAACTGTTTTTT,.,TRBV19,TRBJ1-4,.
CASSGAAEKLFF,TGTGCCAGCAGCGGAGCCGCGGAAAAACTGTTTTTT,.,TRBV11-2,TRBJ1-4,.
CASSLDRASGNEQFF,TGTGCCAGCAGCTTAGATCGGGCTAGCGGCAATGAGCAGTTCTTC,TRBD2,TRBV11-2,TRBJ2-1,.
CASSVGAGDTYEQYF,TGTGCCAGCAGCGTAGGGGCAGGGGACACCTACGAGCAGTACTTC,.,TRBV9,TRBJ2-7,few
CASSARTITTGELFF,TGCGCCAGCAGCGCGAGGACAATTACCACCGGGGAGCTGTTTTTT,.,TRBV5-1,TRBJ2-2,.
CASSLLGETQYF,TGTGCCAGCAGCTTACTCGGAGAGACCCAGTACTTC,.,TRBV7-6,TRBJ2-5,.
CATHQGARPSSNGYTF,TGTGCCACCCACCAGGGGGCGCGGCCGTCTTCTAATGGCTACACCTTC,TRBD1,TRBV28,TRBJ1-2,.
CASKTLRASESRNEQFF,TGTGCCAGCAAAACCCTCCGGGCTAGCGAATCGAGGAATGAGCAGTTCTTC,.,TRBV27,TRBJ2-1,.
CASSLQGNYETQYF,TGCGCCAGCAGCCTTCAGGGAAACTACGAGACCCAGTACTTC,.,TRBV5-1,TRBJ2-5,.
CATSMLRGLAGDSSYNEQFF,TGTGCCACCAGCATGCTCCGAGGACTAGCGGGGGATAGCTCCTACAATGAGCAGTTCTTC,TRBD2,TRBV15,TRBJ2-1,.
CASTPQGFSFNQPQHF,TGTGCCAGCACGCCACAGGGGTTCTCATTTAATCAGCCCCAGCATTTT,TRBD1,TRBV28,TRBJ1-5,.
CASSPGRGSYNEQFF,TGTGCCAGCAGCCCCGGCAGGGGCAGTTACAATGAGCAGTTCTTC,.,TRBV7-2,TRBJ2-1,.
CASSQVLAGLILWDEQFF,TGCGCCAGCAGCCAAGTCCTAGCGGGACTCATTTTATGGGATGAGCAGTTCTTC,TRBD2,TRBV4-1,TRBJ2-1,.